A selection of T cell receptor beta chains follows, all from one sample in a study of cytomegalovirus exposure and HLA in healthy donors. Assay: immunoSEQ multiplex PCR; the TCRdb copy retains only in-frame clones and omits some. The table includes 95,000 to 110,000 clones, less than 85% detected once. Source material: PBMCs. The receptors here all came from a woman aged 18 to 35 in good health and CMV-seropositive. Each CDR3 is given with its conserved first and last residue. A D gene is named only where the DNA matches it firmly. Some rows have no size entry. The others give once, few or many, or a class for an expanded clone.

CDR3 length | D gene | clone size | J gene | V gene | CDR3 DNA | CDR3 protein
18 | TRBD1 | - | TRBJ2-1 | TRBV4-2 | TGTGCCAGCAGCCAAGATTTGGGACAGGGGTCAATGACAAGGGAGCAGTTCTTC | CASSQDLGQGSMTREQFF
22 | TRBD1 | - | TRBJ2-6 | TRBV7-3 | TGTGCCAGCAGCTTTCTCCCCCCGGGACAGGGGTATGGAGGCCCCGGGGCCAACGTCCTGACTTTC | CASSFLPPGQGYGGPGANVLTF
17 | - | once | TRBJ2-3 | TRBV5-6 | TGTGCCAGCAGCTTGGGTTTAGGAGGACGGAGCACAGATACGCAGTATTTT | CASSLGLGGRSTDTQYF
14 | TRBD1 | - | TRBJ1-2 | TRBV28 | TGTGCCAGCAGTTTGACCGGGACAGACTATGGCTACACCTTC | CASSLTGTDYGYTF
17 | - | - | TRBJ2-3 | TRBV27 | TGTGCCAGCAGTCCATTGTCTACTAGCCTTCAGGGAGATACGCAGTATTTT | CASSPLSTSLQGDTQYF
16 | - | few | TRBJ1-2 | TRBV19 | TGTGCCAGTAGTTTAACAATACAGGGAATGGCTTATGGCTACACCTTC | CASSLTIQGMAYGYTF
16 | TRBD2 | - | TRBJ2-2 | TRBV5-4 | TGTGCCAGCAGCCCGGGACTAGCGGGAAGCACCGGGGAGCTGTTTTTT | CASSPGLAGSTGELFF
14 | TRBD2 | - | TRBJ2-7 | TRBV19 | TGTGCCAGTAGTAAGGGAGGGGAGACCTACGAGCAGTACTTC | CASSKGGETYEQYF
12 | - | - | TRBJ1-1 | TRBV28 | TGTGCCAGCACCATAGGGGTTACTGAAGCTTTCTTT | CASTIGVTEAFF
15 | - | - | TRBJ1-1 | TRBV6-6 | TGTGCCAGCAGAACCGGAGGGTCGATGAACACTGAAGCTTTCTTT | CASRTGGSMNTEAFF
13 | - | - | TRBJ2-7 | TRBV5-1 | TGCGCCAGCAGCTTGAGTGGGCCCTACGAGCAGTACTTC | CASSLSGPYEQYF
13 | TRBD2 | - | TRBJ2-1 | TRBV10-3 | TGTGCCATCAGTGAGCGGGAGGCCAATGAGCAGTTCTTC | CAISEREANEQFF
13 | - | - | TRBJ1-5 | TRBV19 | TGTGCCAGTAGTAGCGGGGCGGGACAGCCCCAGCATTTT | CASSSGAGQPQHF
12 | - | few | TRBJ2-7 | TRBV10-3 | TGTGCCATCAGTGAGCACTCCTACGAGCAGTACTTC | CAISEHSYEQYF
16 | TRBD2 | - | TRBJ2-3 | TRBV30 | TGTGCCTGGACCCAGGGACTAGCGGGACTCACAGATACGCAGTATTTT | CAWTQGLAGLTDTQYF
12 | - | - | TRBJ2-1 | TRBV4-1 | TGCGCCAGCAGCCAAGTAGCAACTGAGCAGTTCTTC | CASSQVATEQFF
15 | TRBD1 | - | TRBJ1-5 | TRBV6-1 | TGTGCCAGCAGTGTTGAGGGGGCGCTTAGTCAGCCCCAGCATTTT | CASSVEGALSQPQHF
15 | TRBD2 | - | TRBJ2-3 | TRBV11-3 | TGTGCCAGCAGCTGGACTAGCGCAAGCACAGATACGCAGTATTTT | CASSWTSASTDTQYF
13 | - | - | TRBJ2-1 | TRBV9 | TGTGCCGCGGGCAGAGGACGGGAAGGGGAGCAGTTCTTC | CAAGRGREGEQFF
15 | - | - | TRBJ2-7 | TRBV5-6 | TGTGCCAGCAGCTTGGTAACAGGGAAGAACTACGAGCAGTACTTC | CASSLVTGKNYEQYF
15 | - | - | TRBJ1-1 | TRBV28 | TGTGCCAGCAGTTTAGGGGGGGGCTGGGACACTGAAGCTTTCTTT | CASSLGGGWDTEAFF
17 | TRBD2 | - | TRBJ2-1 | TRBV18 | TGTGCCAGCTCACCACCGGTGAGGCGGGAGGCCTACAATGAGCAGTTCTTC | CASSPPVRREAYNEQFF
16 | TRBD1 | - | TRBJ1-1 | TRBV10-3 | TGTGCCACCGTCAGAGGGACAGAGGCACTCGGGGTTGAAGCTTTCTTT | CATVRGTEALGVEAFF
10 | - | - | TRBJ1-2 | TRBV2 | TGTGCCAGCACTGGAGGATCTTACACCTTC | CASTGGSYTF
14 | TRBD2 | - | TRBJ2-7 | TRBV9 | TGTGCCAGCAGCGTATCAGCGGCGGGGGGAGAGCAGTACTTC | CASSVSAAGGEQYF
15 | - | few | TRBJ2-5 | TRBV5-4 | TGTGCCAGCAGCTTGGGGTGGGACTCCCCAGAGACCCAGTACTTC | CASSLGWDSPETQYF
18 | TRBD2 | few | TRBJ2-1 | TRBV2 | TGTGCCAGCACCAGAAATATAGCGGGAGGGCCAGTCTACAATGAGCAGTTCTTC | CASTRNIAGGPVYNEQFF
12 | - | few | TRBJ1-1 | TRBV5-6 | TGTGCCAGCAGAGGGAGCGGCCTAGGAGCTTTCTTT | CASRGSGLGAFF
16 | TRBD2 | - | TRBJ2-7 | TRBV27 | TGTGCCAGCAGTTTGAGCGGGGCAGGGAGTCCCTACGAGCAGTACTTC | CASSLSGAGSPYEQYF
13 | - | - | TRBJ2-1 | TRBV5-1 | TGCGCCAGCAGCGAGGAGGGATTGCTTGAGCAGTTCTTC | CASSEEGLLEQFF
12 | - | few | TRBJ2-1 | TRBV28 | TGTGCCAGCAGCTTCCCCGGGACAGAGCAGTTCTTC | CASSFPGTEQFF
15 | - | once | TRBJ1-1 | TRBV4-1 | TGCGCCAGCAGCCAAGTGGTCCCAGGGAGGACTGAAGCTTTCTTT | CASSQVVPGRTEAFF
11 | - | - | TRBJ1-6 | TRBV20-1 | TGCAGTGCTCCGAGGGGGTTACCCCTCCACTTT | CSAPRGLPLHF
16 | TRBD2 | - | TRBJ2-7 | TRBV2 | TGTGCCAGCACCCCAAGGACTAGCGGGCCTCACTACGAGCAGTACTTC | CASTPRTSGPHYEQYF
13 | - | - | TRBJ1-1 | TRBV7-7 | TGTGCTAGCAGCCTCAGGGTGGGGACTGAAGCTTTCTTT | CASSLRVGTEAFF
14 | - | - | TRBJ1-1 | TRBV6-4 | TGTGCCAGCAGTGACACAGACATGAACACTGAAGCTTTCTTT | CASSDTDMNTEAFF